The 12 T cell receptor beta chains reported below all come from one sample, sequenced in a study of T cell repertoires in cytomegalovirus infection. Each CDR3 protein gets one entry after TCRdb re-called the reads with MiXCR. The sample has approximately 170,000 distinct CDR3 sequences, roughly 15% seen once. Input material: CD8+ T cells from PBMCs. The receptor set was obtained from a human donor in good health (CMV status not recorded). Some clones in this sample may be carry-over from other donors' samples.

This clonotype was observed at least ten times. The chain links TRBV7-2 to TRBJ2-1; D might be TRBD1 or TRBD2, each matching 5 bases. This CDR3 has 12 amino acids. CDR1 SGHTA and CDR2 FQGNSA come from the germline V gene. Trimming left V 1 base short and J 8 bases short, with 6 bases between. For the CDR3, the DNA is TGTGCCAGCAGCTTAGTGGGGGATGAGCAGTTCTTC. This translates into CASSLVGDEQFF. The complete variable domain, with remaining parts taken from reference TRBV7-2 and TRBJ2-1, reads GAGVSQSPSNKVTEKGKDVELRCDPISGHTALYWYRQSLGQGLEFLIYFQGNSAPDKSGLPSDRFSAERTGGSVSTLTIQRTQQEDSAVYLCASSLVGDEQFFGPGTRLTVL.

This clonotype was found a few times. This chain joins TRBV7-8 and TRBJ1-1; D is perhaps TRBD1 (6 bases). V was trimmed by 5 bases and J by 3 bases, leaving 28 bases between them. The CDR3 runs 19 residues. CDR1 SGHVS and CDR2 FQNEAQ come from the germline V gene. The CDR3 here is CASSVVGRGIRDIHTEAFF. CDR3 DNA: TGTGCCAGCAGCGTCGTCGGGCGGGGGATCCGGGACATTCACACTGAAGCTTTCTTT. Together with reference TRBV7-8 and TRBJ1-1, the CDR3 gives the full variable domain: GAGVSQSPRYKVAKRGQDVALRCDPISGHVSLFWYQQALGQGPEFLTYFQNEAQLDKSGLPSDRFFAERPEGSVSTLKIQRTQQEDSAVYLCASSVVGRGIRDIHTEAFFGQGTRLTVV.

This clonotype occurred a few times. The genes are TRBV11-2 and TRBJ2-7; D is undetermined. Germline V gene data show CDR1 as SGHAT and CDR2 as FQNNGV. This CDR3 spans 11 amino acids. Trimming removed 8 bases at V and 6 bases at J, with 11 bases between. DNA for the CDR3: TGTGCCAGCTCCTCTGGCTTCGAGCAGTACTTC. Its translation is CASSSGFEQYF.

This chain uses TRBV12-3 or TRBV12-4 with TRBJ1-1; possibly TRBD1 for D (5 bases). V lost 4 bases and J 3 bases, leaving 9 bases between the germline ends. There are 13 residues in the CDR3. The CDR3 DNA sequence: TGTGCCAGCAGTTCGGACACCTACACTGAAGCTTTCTTT. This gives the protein CASSSDTYTEAFF.

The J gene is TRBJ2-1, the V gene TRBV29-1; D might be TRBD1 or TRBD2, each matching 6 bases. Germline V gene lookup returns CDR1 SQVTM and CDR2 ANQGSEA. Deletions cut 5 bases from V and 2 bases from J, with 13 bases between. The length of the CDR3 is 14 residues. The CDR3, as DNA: TGCAGCGTTAAGAGGGGGGCTCCCTACAATGAGCAGTTCTTC. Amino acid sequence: CSVKRGAPYNEQFF.

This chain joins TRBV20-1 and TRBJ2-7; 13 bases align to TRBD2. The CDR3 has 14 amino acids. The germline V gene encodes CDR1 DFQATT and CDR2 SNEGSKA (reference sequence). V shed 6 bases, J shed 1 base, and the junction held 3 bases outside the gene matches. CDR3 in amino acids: CSAGLAGESYEQYF. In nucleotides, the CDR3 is TGCAGTGCCGGACTAGCGGGGGAGTCCTACGAGCAGTACTTC.

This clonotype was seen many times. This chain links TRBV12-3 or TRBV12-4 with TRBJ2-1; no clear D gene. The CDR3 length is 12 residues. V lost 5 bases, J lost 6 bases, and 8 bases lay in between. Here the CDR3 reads CASSPEPNEQFF. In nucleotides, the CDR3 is TGTGCCAGCAGTCCTGAGCCCAATGAGCAGTTCTTC.

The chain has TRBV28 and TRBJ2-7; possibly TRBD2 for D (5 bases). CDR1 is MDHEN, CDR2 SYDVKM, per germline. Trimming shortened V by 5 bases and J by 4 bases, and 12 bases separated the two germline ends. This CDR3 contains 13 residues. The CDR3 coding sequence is TGTGCCAGCAGTGTACTAGGGATATACGAGCAGTACTTC. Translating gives CASSVLGIYEQYF. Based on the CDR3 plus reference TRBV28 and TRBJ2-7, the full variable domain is DVKVTQSSRYLVKRTGEKVFLECVQDMDHENMFWYRQDPGLGLRLIYFSYDVKMKEKGDIPEGYSVSREKKERFSLILESASTNQTSMYLCASSVLGIYEQYFGPGTRLTVT.

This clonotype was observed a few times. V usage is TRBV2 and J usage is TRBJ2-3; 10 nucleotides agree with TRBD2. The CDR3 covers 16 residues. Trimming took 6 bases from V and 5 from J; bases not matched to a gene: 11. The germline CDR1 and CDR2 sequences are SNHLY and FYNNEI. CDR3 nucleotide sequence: TGTGCCAGCAGGCAGCAGCGGGAGGGCCCTATAGATACGCAGTATTTT. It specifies CASRQQREGPIDTQYF.

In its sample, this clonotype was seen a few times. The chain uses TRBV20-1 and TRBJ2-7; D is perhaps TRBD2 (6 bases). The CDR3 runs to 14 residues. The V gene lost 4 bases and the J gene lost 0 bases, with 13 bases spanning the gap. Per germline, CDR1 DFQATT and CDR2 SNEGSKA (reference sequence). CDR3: CSATDLADSYEQYF. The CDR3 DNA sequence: TGCAGTGCTACGGATTTAGCGGACTCCTACGAGCAGTACTTC.

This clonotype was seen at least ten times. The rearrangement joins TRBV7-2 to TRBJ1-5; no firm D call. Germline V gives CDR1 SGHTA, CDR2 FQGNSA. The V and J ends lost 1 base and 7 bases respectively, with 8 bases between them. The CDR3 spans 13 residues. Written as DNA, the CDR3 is TGTGCCAGCAGCTTAGTGGGGAACCAGCCCCAGCATTTT. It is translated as CASSLVGNQPQHF.

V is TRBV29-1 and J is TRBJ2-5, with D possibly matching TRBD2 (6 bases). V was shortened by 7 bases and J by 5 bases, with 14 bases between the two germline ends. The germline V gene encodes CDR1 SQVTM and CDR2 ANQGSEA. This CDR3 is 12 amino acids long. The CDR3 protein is CSGQDGSETQYF. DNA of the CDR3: TGCAGCGGGCAGGACGGGAGCGAGACCCAGTACTTC.